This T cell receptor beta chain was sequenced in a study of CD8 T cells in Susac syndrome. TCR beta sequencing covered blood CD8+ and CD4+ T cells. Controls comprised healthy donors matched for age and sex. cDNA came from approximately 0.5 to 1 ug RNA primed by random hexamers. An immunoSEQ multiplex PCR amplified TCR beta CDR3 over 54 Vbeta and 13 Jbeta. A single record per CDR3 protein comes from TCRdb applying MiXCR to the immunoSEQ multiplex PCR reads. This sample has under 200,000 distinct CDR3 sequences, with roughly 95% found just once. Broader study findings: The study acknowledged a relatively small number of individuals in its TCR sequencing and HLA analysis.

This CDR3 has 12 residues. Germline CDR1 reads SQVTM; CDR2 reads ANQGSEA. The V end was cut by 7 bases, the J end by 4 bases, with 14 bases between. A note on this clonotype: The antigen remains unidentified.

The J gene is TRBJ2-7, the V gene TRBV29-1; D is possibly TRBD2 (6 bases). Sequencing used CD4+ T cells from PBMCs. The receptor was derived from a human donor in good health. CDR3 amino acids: CSARDGTYEQYV. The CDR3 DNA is TGCAGCGCTAGGGACGGGACTTACGAGCAGTACGTC.